What follows describes a single TCR beta chain. The data belong to a study of blood T cell repertoires in COVID-19. Germline CDR1 reads SGHTA; CDR2 reads FQGTGA. This CDR3 has 13 amino acids. The V gene lost 2 bases and the J gene lost 7 bases, with 11 bases spanning the gap. TCRdb keeps only in-frame clones here, not all; method: immunoSEQ multiplex PCR. Among about 300,000 clones, 70% to 90% were seen once, and the ten largest hold roughly 2.3%. Sequenced sample: PBMCs or T cells enriched from blood (not recorded which). The source is a man aged 30 to 39 who had recovered from COVID-19. This chain connects TRBV7-3 to TRBJ1-2; D perhaps matches TRBD1 (5 bases). The CDR3, as DNA: TGTGCCAGCAGCTTACAGGGTTCCGGTGGCTACACCTTC. Its translation: CASSLQGSGGYTF.